The rows below give T cell receptor beta chains drawn from one sample of a study of cytomegalovirus exposure and HLA in healthy donors. Libraries were prepared by immunoSEQ multiplex PCR; TCRdb keeps only in-frame clonotypes and omits some of them. The table for this sample gives more than 110,000 clones. The sequencing input was PBMCs. Receptor source: a man aged 40-50 years in good health and CMV-seronegative. Each CDR3 is given with its conserved first and last residue. The order of the fields is D gene, V gene, J gene, CDR3 DNA, CDR3 protein. A D gene is named only where the DNA matches it firmly.

>TRBD1|TRBV27|TRBJ1-5
TGTGCCAGCAGTCCAGGACAGGGAGGTCAGCCCCAGCATTTT
CASSPGQGGQPQHF
>.|TRBV4-2|TRBJ1-2
TGTGCCAGCAGCCAACTGACAGGATGGGATGGCTATGGCTACACCTTC
CASSQLTGWDGYGYTF
>.|TRBV5-1|TRBJ2-3
TGCGCCAGCAGCTTACTAGGGACTTCCACAGATACGCAGTATTTT
CASSLLGTSTDTQYF
>TRBD1|TRBV19|TRBJ1-4
TGTGCCAGTAGTATACGACAGGGCAATGAAAAACTGTTTTTT
CASSIRQGNEKLFF
>.|TRBV9|TRBJ2-3
TGTGCCAGCAGCGTAACGGTGACAGATACGCAGTATTTT
CASSVTVTDTQYF
>.|TRBV10-3|TRBJ2-5
TGTGCCATCAGTGAGTCGAAGGGGGTTGAGACCCAGTACTTC
CAISESKGVETQYF
>TRBD1|TRBV7-8|TRBJ1-4
TGTGCCAGCAGCCCAGCCCGGACAGGGCCTAATGAAAAACTGTTTTTT
CASSPARTGPNEKLFF
>TRBD1|TRBV7-8|TRBJ2-7
TGTGCCAGCAGCTTAGGGACAGGCTACGAGCAGTACTTC
CASSLGTGYEQYF
>.|TRBV18|TRBJ1-1
TGTGCCAGCTCACCACGACAGATAAACACTGAAGCTTTCTTT
CASSPRQINTEAFF
>.|TRBV7-6|TRBJ1-4
TGTGCCAGCAGCTTAGTAGAGGGGGTTGTGGAAAAACTGTTTTTT
CASSLVEGVVEKLFF
>TRBD1|TRBV19|TRBJ2-6
TGTGCCAGTAGTAGGTACGGACAGGCTGGGGCCAACGTCCTGACTTTC
CASSRYGQAGANVLTF
>TRBD1|TRBV19|TRBJ1-1
TGTGCCAGTAGATGGACAGGTACTGAAGCTTTCTTT
CASRWTGTEAFF
>.|TRBV7-3|TRBJ1-3
TGTGCCAGCAGCTTAAAAGGTTCGGCAGGGGCCTCTGGAAACACCATATATTTT
CASSLKGSAGASGNTIYF
>TRBD1|TRBV18|TRBJ2-3
TGTGCCAGCTCCCAGACAGGGATCTACACAGATACGCAGTATTTT
CASSQTGIYTDTQYF
>TRBD1|TRBV28|TRBJ2-6
TGTGCCAGCAGTCGACAGGGGTCCGGGGCCAACGTCCTGACTTTC
CASSRQGSGANVLTF
>.|TRBV2|TRBJ1-1
TGTGCCAGCAGTGAAACAGGAGTTACTGAAGCTTTCTTT
CASSETGVTEAFF
>TRBD2|TRBV7-2|TRBJ2-7
TGTGCCAGCAGCCGTCCTAGCGGTTATCCCTACGAGCAGTACTTC
CASSRPSGYPYEQYF
>TRBD1|TRBV10-3|TRBJ1-2
TGTGCCATCAGTGAGGGGGGACAGGGTGGCTACACCTTC
CAISEGGQGGYTF
>TRBD1|TRBV7-2|TRBJ2-7
TGTGCCAGCAGCAAGGGACAGGGGAATTTCGGGGCCGAGCAGTACTTC
CASSKGQGNFGAEQYF
>.|TRBV4-1|TRBJ2-7
TGCGCCAGCAGCCAAGCCAGCCGGGGAGACGAGCAGTACTTC
CASSQASRGDEQYF
>.|TRBV11-2|TRBJ2-3
TGTGCCAGCACCCTGGCCGGCGGGGCTTACACAGATACGCAGTATTTT
CASTLAGGAYTDTQYF
>TRBD1|TRBV7-3|TRBJ1-1
TGTGCCAGCAGCTTTGGACAGGGCAGGGGCACTGAAGCTTTCTTT
CASSFGQGRGTEAFF
>TRBD2|TRBV11-2|TRBJ2-1
TGTGCCAGCAGCTTAAGGGCCAAGGGACTAGAGGTCTACAATGAGCAGTTCTTC
CASSLRAKGLEVYNEQFF
>TRBD2|TRBV7-6|TRBJ2-5
TGTGCCAGCAGCTTATTCCCCCGGGGGGACTTCCAAGAGACCCAGTACTTC
CASSLFPRGDFQETQYF
>.|TRBV9|TRBJ1-1
TGTGCCAGCAGCGTAGATCCAGGGGTGAGGAACACTGAAGCTTTCTTT
CASSVDPGVRNTEAFF
>TRBD1|TRBV11-2|TRBJ1-2
TGTGCCAGCAGCGATGGGACAGCCCCCTCTGGCTACACCTTC
CASSDGTAPSGYTF
>.|TRBV6-1|TRBJ1-2
TGTGCCAGCAGTGGCCCCAGGGGCCTAAGCTATGGCTACACCTTC
CASSGPRGLSYGYTF
>TRBD1|TRBV7-3|TRBJ2-2
TGTGCCAGCAGCTATGACAGGGGAGGTCCCGGGGAGCTGTTTTTT
CASSYDRGGPGELFF
>TRBD2|TRBV5-1|TRBJ2-7
TGCGCCAGCAGCCAGGGACTAGTTGTGTCCTACGAGCAGTACTTC
CASSQGLVVSYEQYF
>TRBD1|TRBV10-3|TRBJ2-6
TGTGCCATCAGTGAGTCCTTGGGACAGAGCTCTGGGGCCAACGTCCTGACTTTC
CAISESLGQSSGANVLTF
>TRBD2|TRBV29-1|TRBJ2-7
TGCAGCGTTGAACTAGCGGTGAACTACGAGCAGTACTTC
CSVELAVNYEQYF
>.|TRBV5-1|TRBJ2-7
TGCGCCAGCAGCTTGGACGGCAGGGCCAACTCCTACGAGCAGTACTTC
CASSLDGRANSYEQYF
>.|TRBV7-6|TRBJ1-4
TGTGCCAGCAGCCGAGAGCGGGCCTCCAATGAAAAACTGTTTTTT
CASSRERASNEKLFF
>.|TRBV6-4|TRBJ1-6
TGTGCCAGCAGGCCTGGCGGGGCCTTTAATTCACCCCTCCACTTT
CASRPGGAFNSPLHF
>TRBD1|TRBV2|TRBJ1-6
TGTGCCAGCATCCTACCGACTTCCGGGACAGGGAATTCACCTCTCCACTTT
CASILPTSGTGNSPLHF
>TRBD1|TRBV2|TRBJ1-2
TGTGCCAGCAGTGCACGCCAGGGGGCACTCTCTAACTATGGCTACACCTTC
CASSARQGALSNYGYTF
>TRBD2|TRBV4-1|TRBJ2-1
TGCGCCAGCAGCCAATTTCTAGCGGGGGGACCCCTTAATGAGCAGTTCTTC
CASSQFLAGGPLNEQFF
>TRBD2|TRBV7-6|TRBJ2-2
TGTGCCAGCAGTCCCGGGACTAGCGGGGTTGGCGGGGAGCTGTTTTTT
CASSPGTSGVGGELFF
>.|TRBV2|TRBJ1-1
TGTGCCAGCAGTGGAAGCAGGGATAACACTGAAGCTTTCTTT
CASSGSRDNTEAFF
>TRBD1|TRBV7-2|TRBJ2-7
TGTGCCAGCAGCCCCCAGGCCGGGACAGGGAGCGAGCAGTACTTC
CASSPQAGTGSEQYF
>.|TRBV7-3|TRBJ2-1
TGTGCCAGCAGCGATACTATAAAGGATGAGCAGTTCTTC
CASSDTIKDEQFF
>.|TRBV10-3|TRBJ2-1
TGTGCCATCAGTGAACCAGGCTCCTACAGTGAGCAGTTCTTC
CAISEPGSYSEQFF
>.|TRBV5-6|TRBJ1-2
TGTGCCAGCAGCTTGGCAGGGAACTATGGCTACACCTTC
CASSLAGNYGYTF
>TRBD2|TRBV7-9|TRBJ2-7
TGTGCCAGCAGCTTGAGGGAGGGGACCTACGAGCAGTACTTC
CASSLREGTYEQYF
>.|TRBV6-1|TRBJ2-7
TGTGCCAGCTTGCTACAGGTTCCCTACGAGCAGTACTTC
CASLLQVPYEQYF
>TRBD1|TRBV5-1|TRBJ2-3
TGCGCCAGCACCCGGACAGGGGCTAGAGATACGCAGTATTTT
CASTRTGARDTQYF